Here is one T cell receptor (beta chain) with its context. These data come from a study of T cell changes during pregnancy in multiple sclerosis. Method: immunoSEQ multiplex PCR; TCRdb's copy keeps in-frame clones and lacks some. The table has under 90,000 clones, nearly 95% seen once. The ends were cut back, 3 bases at V and 2 bases at J, with 11 bases in the middle. CDR1 SGHDN and CDR2 FVKESK come from the germline V gene. CDR3 size: 15 residues. The sequence derives from a female donor in good health, enrolled as a control in a pregnancy study. V usage is TRBV14 and J usage is TRBJ2-1; D perhaps matches TRBD2 (5 bases). The source material was peripheral blood, sampled in the second trimester of pregnancy. CDR3 sequence: CASSQPTRAYNEQFF. The CDR3 coding sequence is TGTGCCAGCAGCCAGCCCACTAGGGCCTACAATGAGCAGTTCTTC.